The rows below give T cell receptor beta chains drawn from one sample of a study of OX40 agonist ivuxolimab in advanced cancers. Measured with immunoSEQ multiplex PCR; TCRdb has only the in-frame clones, and not every one. The data show roughly 100,000 clones, with 70% to 90% seen just once and about 7.7% held by the top ten. Sequenced here: CD4+ or CD8+ T cells sorted from blood, sampled in a trial of the OX40 agonist ivuxolimab. The receptors originated from an adult with an advanced solid tumor such as melanoma, head and neck, liver or kidney cancer. CDR3s include the opening cysteine and the closing phenylalanine or tryptophan. Fields, in order: V gene, D gene, clone size, J gene, CDR3 protein, CDR3 DNA. D genes are given only for firm matches. Part of the rows lack a size; the others show once, few, many or a class for expanded clones.

TRBV19,-,-,TRBJ1-2,CASSVSSGALRGYTF,TGTGCCAGTAGTGTCTCTTCCGGGGCCCTACGTGGCTACACCTTC
TRBV27,-,-,TRBJ1-2,CATLNVQRGYTF,TGTGCCACCCTGAACGTACAGCGGGGCTACACCTTC
TRBV7-9,TRBD2,-,TRBJ2-1,CASSLPFRLAVRNEQFF,TGTGCCAGCAGCTTACCGTTTAGACTAGCGGTCCGAAATGAGCAGTTCTTC
TRBV6-4,TRBD1,-,TRBJ1-5,CASRSGTGINQPQHF,TGTGCCAGCAGATCCGGGACAGGGATTAATCAGCCCCAGCATTTT
TRBV27,-,-,TRBJ2-2,CASSLKPRGELFF,TGTGCCAGCAGTTTAAAGCCCCGAGGGGAGCTGTTTTTT
TRBV27,-,-,TRBJ2-3,CASSLTRPDTQYF,TGTGCCAGCAGTTTAACTAGACCAGATACGCAGTATTTT
TRBV9,TRBD1,-,TRBJ2-5,CASSQSGGPAETQYF,TGTGCCAGCAGCCAGTCAGGGGGTCCGGCGGAGACCCAGTACTTC
TRBV9,-,-,TRBJ2-1,CASSAVAGRPEQFF,TGTGCCAGCAGCGCCGTGGCAGGGCGTCCTGAGCAGTTCTTC
TRBV28,TRBD1,-,TRBJ1-1,CASSPSQGAHNTEAFF,TGTGCCAGCAGTCCCAGCCAGGGGGCGCACAACACTGAAGCTTTCTTT
TRBV11-2,-,-,TRBJ2-7,CASSFLQGGQYF,TGTGCCAGCAGCTTTTTACAAGGTGGGCAGTACTTC
TRBV11-2,TRBD1,large,TRBJ2-7,CASSLATGLYF,TGTGCCAGCAGCTTAGCGACAGGGCTGTACTTC
TRBV4-2,TRBD1,-,TRBJ1-4,CASSQRQGDEKLFF,TGTGCCAGCAGCCAGCGACAGGGGGACGAAAAACTGTTTTTT